This T cell receptor (beta chain) was identified in a study of control samples from healthy donors and cancer patients. Assay: immunoSEQ multiplex PCR; the TCRdb copy retains only in-frame clones and omits some. The table records 150,000 to 180,000 clones, approximately 93% of them present only once. The V end lost 2 bases, the J end lost 3 bases, and 4 bases lay between the germline ends. The length of the CDR3 is 12 residues. Germline V gives CDR1 KGHSH, CDR2 LQKENI. The V and J genes are TRBV18 and TRBJ1-1; D is unclear. This sequence originates from a man in his forties in good health. Sequencing was carried out using blood. The CDR3 nucleotides are TGTGCCAGCTCACCAGGATACACTGAAGCTTTCTTT. It encodes CASSPGYTEAFF.